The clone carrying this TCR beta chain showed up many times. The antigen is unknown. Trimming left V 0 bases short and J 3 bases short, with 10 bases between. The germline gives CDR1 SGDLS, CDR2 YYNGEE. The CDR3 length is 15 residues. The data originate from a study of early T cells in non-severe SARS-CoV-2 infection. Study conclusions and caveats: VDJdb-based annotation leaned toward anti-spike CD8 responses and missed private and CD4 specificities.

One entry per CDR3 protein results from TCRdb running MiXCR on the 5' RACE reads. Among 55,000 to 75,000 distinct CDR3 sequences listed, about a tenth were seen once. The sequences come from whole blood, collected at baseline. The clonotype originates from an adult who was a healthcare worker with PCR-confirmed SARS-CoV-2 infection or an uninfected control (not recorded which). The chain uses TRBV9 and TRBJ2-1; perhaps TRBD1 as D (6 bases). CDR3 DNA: TGTGCCAGCAGCGTAGAAGGGGGTAGCTACAATGAGCAGTTCTTC. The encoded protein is CASSVEGGSYNEQFF.